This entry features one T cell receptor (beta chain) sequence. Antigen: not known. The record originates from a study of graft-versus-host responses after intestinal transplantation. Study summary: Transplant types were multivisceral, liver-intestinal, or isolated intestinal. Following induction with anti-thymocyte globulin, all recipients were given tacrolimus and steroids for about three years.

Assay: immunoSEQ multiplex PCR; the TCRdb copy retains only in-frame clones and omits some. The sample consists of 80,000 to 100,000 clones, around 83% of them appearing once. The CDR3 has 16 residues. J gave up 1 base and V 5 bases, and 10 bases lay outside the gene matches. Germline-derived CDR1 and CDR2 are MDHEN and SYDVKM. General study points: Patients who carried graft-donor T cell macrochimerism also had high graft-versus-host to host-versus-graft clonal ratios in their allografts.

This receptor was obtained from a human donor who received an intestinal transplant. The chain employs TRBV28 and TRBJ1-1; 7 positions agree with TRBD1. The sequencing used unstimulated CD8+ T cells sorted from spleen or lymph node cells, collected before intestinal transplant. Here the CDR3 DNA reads TGTGCCAGCAGTCTTGGCTCCGGGACAGCGAACACTGAAGCTTTCTTT. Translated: CASSLGSGTANTEAFF.